The 5 T cell receptor beta chains below come from one sample, sequenced in a study (dated by TCRdb to the mid-2010s). The method was RT-PCR. For sequencing, an Illumina MiSeq was employed. TCRdb trimmed the raw reads at Q25, called clones with MiXCR and kept productive beta chains. Every CDR3 protein is listed once, alongside the most common genes and DNA of its rows. Here the sample has 650,000 to 800,000 distinct CDR3 sequences; 13% to 15% occur a single time. The ten biggest clones cover roughly 3.9% of the sample. The sample was memory CD4+ T cells from blood. These receptors all stem from a female donor in good health, serving as a healthy control.

This clonotype came up many times. The V gene is TRBV7-3, the J gene TRBJ2-2; no definite D call. CDR3 length equals 14 residues. Germline CDR1 SGHTA, CDR2 FQGTGA. V lost 1 base, J lost 2 bases, and 5 bases lay in between. CDR3 in amino acids: CASSLSGNTGELFF. The CDR3 DNA follows: TGTGCCAGCAGCTTAAGCGGCAACACCGGGGAGCTGTTTTTT.

This clonotype was observed at least ten times. Here the CDR3 DNA reads TGTGCCAGCAGCTTAGAAAGGGGTATCGGCACTGAAGCTTTCTTT. It codes for CASSLERGIGTEAFF. J is TRBJ1-1 and V is TRBV7-2; D is perhaps TRBD1 (5 bases). V lost 1 base, J lost 4 bases, and 13 bases lay in between. CDR3 length equals 15 residues. The germline V gene has CDR1 SGHTA and CDR2 FQGNSA.

The chain links TRBV7-6 to TRBJ1-2; D is perhaps TRBD1 (6 bases). V lost 5 bases and J 4 bases, leaving 14 bases between the germline ends. This CDR3 has 14 residues. Per germline, CDR1 SGHVS and CDR2 FNYEAQ. This CDR3 reads CASSPRQDVYGYTF. In DNA form, the CDR3 reads TGTGCCAGCAGCCCCCGACAGGACGTCTATGGCTACACCTTC.

The genes are TRBV7-2 and TRBJ2-1, with a possible D match to TRBD2 (6 bases). Germline CDR1 and CDR2: SGHTA and FQGNSA. The germline V and J ends were trimmed by 1 base and 10 bases, with 17 bases remaining between them. CDR3 length equals 15 residues. CDR3 DNA: TGTGCCAGCAGCTTAGGGCCCAATCCCGGGAGAGAGCAGTTCTTC. This encodes CASSLGPNPGREQFF.

The gene calls are TRBV7-2 and TRBJ2-7, with 8 positions matching TRBD2. The ends lost 4 bases at V and 6 bases at J; junction bases unmatched: 20. The CDR3 runs 18 residues. CDR1 SGHTA and CDR2 FQGNSA come from the germline V gene. DNA for the CDR3: TGTGCCAGCAGCTCATCTTTCTCTGCGGGGGGATTCGAGGGCGAGCAGTACTTC. It translates to CASSSSFSAGGFEGEQYF.